This T cell receptor (beta chain) was retrieved from a study of blood T cells in healthy people across ages. Regarding the study as a whole: While age rose, TCR beta diversity per million T cells dropped in a roughly linear way. Estimates of diversity drawn from one million T cells were considered underestimates. Both naive CD4+ cell counts and diversity were greater in long-lived donors than in aged donors.

A second PCR of 7 to 11 cycles used a sample-barcoded 5' primer and a J-beta primer mix. MiXCR, applied by TCRdb to the 5' RACE reads, yields one record per CDR3 protein. Of 1.5 million to 2 million distinct CDR3 sequences detected, roughly 50% appear once; the ten largest clones hold over 2%. About this clonotype: Antigen unknown.

Between the trimmed V and J ends, which lost 4 bases and 0 bases, there was a span of 14 bases. Germline assignment: CDR1 PRHDT and CDR2 FYEKMQ (reference sequence). The CDR3 is 16 residues long. The chain carries TRBV13 and TRBJ2-3; the D is unclear. The clonotype was recovered from a woman in her 40s in good health. Sequenced material: blood. This CDR3 is CASSSPSSESTDTQYF. CDR3 DNA sequence: TGTGCCAGCAGCTCCCCGTCCTCCGAGAGCACAGATACGCAGTATTTT.